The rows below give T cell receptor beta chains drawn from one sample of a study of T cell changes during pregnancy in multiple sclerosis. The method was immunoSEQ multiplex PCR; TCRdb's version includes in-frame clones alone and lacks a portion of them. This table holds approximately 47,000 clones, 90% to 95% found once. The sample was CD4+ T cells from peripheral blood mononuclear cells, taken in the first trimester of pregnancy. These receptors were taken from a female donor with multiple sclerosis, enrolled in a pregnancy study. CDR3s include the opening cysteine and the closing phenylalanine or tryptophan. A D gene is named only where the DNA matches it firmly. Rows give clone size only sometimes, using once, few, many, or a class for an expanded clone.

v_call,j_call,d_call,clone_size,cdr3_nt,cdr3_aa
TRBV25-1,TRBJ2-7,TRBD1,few,TGTGCCAGCAGTCTGTCAGGGGGAACCTACGAGCAGTACTTC,CASSLSGGTYEQYF
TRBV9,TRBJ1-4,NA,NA,TGTGCCAGCAGCGCCATCCAGGGTGTACGCGAAAAACTGTTTTTT,CASSAIQGVREKLFF
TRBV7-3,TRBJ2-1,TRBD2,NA,TGTGCCAGCAGCCCACGGGGGGGGCCGTACTCCTACAATGAGCAGTTCTTC,CASSPRGGPYSYNEQFF
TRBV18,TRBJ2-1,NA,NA,TGTGCCAGCTCACCTACGATGGAAACAGGGTGGTTCTTC,CASSPTMETGWFF
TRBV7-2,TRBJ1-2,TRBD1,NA,TGTGCCAGCAGCTCAGGAGGACAGGGGGCGACAGGCTACACCTTC,CASSSGGQGATGYTF
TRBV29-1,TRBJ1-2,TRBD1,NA,TGCAGCGTGGCTGACAGGGGGGGTTATGGCTACACCTTC,CSVADRGGYGYTF
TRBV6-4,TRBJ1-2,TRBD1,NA,TGTGCCAGCAGTGACTCGCCAGGACAGGGGGCGGCTGGCTACACCTTC,CASSDSPGQGAAGYTF
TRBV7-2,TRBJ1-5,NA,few,TGTGCCAGCAGCCCCCGGACATTTCAGCCCCAGCATTTT,CASSPRTFQPQHF
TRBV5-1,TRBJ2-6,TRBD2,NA,TGCGCCAGCAGCGCACTAGCGGGGGGTCCCTCCTCTGGGGCCAACGTCCTGACTTTC,CASSALAGGPSSGANVLTF
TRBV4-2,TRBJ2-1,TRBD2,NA,TGTGCCAGCAGCCCAACGAGCGGGAGGACCTACAATGAGCAGTTCTTC,CASSPTSGRTYNEQFF
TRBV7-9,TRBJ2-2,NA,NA,TGTGCCAGCAGCTTAGTTGGGCCCGGGGAGCTGTTTTTT,CASSLVGPGELFF
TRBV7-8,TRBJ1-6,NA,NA,TGTGCCAGCAGCTTAGGATTGGGGAGCACCTATAATTCACCCCTCCACTTT,CASSLGLGSTYNSPLHF
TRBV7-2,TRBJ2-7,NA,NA,TGTGCCAGCAGCTACAGTACCGAGCAGTACTTC,CASSYSTEQYF
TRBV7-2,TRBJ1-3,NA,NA,TGTGCCAGCAGCTTAGACAGGGCTTTAGGGAACACCATATATTTT,CASSLDRALGNTIYF
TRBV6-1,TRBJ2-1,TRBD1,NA,TGTGCCAGCACCATGGGACAGGTACAGTTCTTC,CASTMGQVQFF
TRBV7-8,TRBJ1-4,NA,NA,TGTGCCAGCAGCTTAGCGCTGGGGGGGACTAATGAAAAACTGTTTTTT,CASSLALGGTNEKLFF
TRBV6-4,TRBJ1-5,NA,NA,TGTGCCAGCAGTGAGCGGCCGAGAGTCAATCAGCCCCAGCATTTT,CASSERPRVNQPQHF
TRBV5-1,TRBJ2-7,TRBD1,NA,TGCGCCAGCAGCCGGGACAGCTACGAGCAGTACTTC,CASSRDSYEQYF
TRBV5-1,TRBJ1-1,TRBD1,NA,TGCGCCAGCAGCCACGGGGACAGGGTGAACACTGAAGCTTTCTTT,CASSHGDRVNTEAFF
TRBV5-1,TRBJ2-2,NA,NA,TGCGCCAGCTCATTAACAGAGTCCCCCGGGGAGCTGTTTTTT,CASSLTESPGELFF
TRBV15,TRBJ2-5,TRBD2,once,TGTGCCACCAGCAGAGGAACCTTAGCGGGGGGGCTTTTTAAGACCCAGTACTTC,CATSRGTLAGGLFKTQYF
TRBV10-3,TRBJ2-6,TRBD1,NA,TGTGCCATCAGTGGGGGGACAGGAGACCCTGGGGCCAACGTCCTGACTTTC,CAISGGTGDPGANVLTF
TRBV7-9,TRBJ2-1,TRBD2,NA,TGTGCCAGCAGCGTACCGGGACTAGCGGGGGCAAATGAGCAGTTCTTC,CASSVPGLAGANEQFF
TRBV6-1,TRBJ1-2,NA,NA,TGTGCCAGCAGGTTCACAGGGTCCCTCTATGGCTACACCTTC,CASRFTGSLYGYTF
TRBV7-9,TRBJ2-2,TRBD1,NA,TGTGCCAGCAGCCCACGACCCGGACAGGCGAACACCGGGGAGCTGTTTTTT,CASSPRPGQANTGELFF
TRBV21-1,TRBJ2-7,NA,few,TGTGCCAGCAGCAAATTGACAGGGAGGCCCTACTACGAGCAGTACTTC,CASSKLTGRPYYEQYF
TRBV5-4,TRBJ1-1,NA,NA,TGTGCCAGCAGCTTAGGTTACGGGGGGAGTCTGAACACTGAAGCTTTCTTT,CASSLGYGGSLNTEAFF
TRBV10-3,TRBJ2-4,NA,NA,TGTGCCATCAGTGGATCTTTGGTGAGATCTGGGGGGACAGACAAAAACATTCAGTACTTC,CAISGSLVRSGGTDKNIQYF
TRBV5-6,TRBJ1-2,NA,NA,TGTGCCAGCAGCTCACCCCCAGGGCGAGGGGGGGGTGGCTACACCTTC,CASSSPPGRGGGGYTF